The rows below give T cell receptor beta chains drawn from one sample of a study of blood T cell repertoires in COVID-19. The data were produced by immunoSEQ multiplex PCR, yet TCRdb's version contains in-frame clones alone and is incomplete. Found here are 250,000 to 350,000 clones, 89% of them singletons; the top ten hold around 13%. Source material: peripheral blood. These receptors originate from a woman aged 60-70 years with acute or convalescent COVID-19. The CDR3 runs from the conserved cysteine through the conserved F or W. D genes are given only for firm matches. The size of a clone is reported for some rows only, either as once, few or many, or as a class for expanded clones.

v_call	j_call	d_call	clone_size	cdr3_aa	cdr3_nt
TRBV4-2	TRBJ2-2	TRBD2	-	CASSQEAGGAGELFF	TGTGCCAGCAGCCAAGAAGCGGGAGGGGCCGGGGAGCTGTTTTTT
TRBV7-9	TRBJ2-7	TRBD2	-	CASGAGGLSYEQYF	TGTGCCTCCGGGGCGGGAGGGCTCTCCTACGAGCAGTACTTC
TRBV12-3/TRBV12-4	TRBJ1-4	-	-	CASSLAGNEKLFF	TGTGCCAGCAGTTTGGCGGGAAATGAAAAACTGTTTTTT
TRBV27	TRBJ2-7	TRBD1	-	CASSYTGGHEQYF	TGTGCCAGCAGTTACACAGGGGGCCACGAGCAGTACTTC
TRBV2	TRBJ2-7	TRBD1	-	CARQGATIYEQYF	TGTGCCAGACAGGGGGCCACGATCTACGAGCAGTACTTC
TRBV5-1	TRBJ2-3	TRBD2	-	CASASGTSGTDTQYF	TGCGCCAGCGCGTCCGGGACTAGCGGCACAGATACGCAGTATTTT
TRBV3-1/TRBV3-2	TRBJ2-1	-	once	CASSQRGVSYNEQFF	TGTGCCAGCAGCCAACGCGGGGTGTCCTACAATGAGCAGTTCTTC
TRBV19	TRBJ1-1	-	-	CASLLDMNTEAFF	TGTGCCAGTTTACTGGACATGAACACTGAAGCTTTCTTT
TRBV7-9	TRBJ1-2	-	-	CASSLQGKMQGYTF	TGTGCCAGCAGCTTACAGGGGAAAATGCAAGGCTACACCTTC
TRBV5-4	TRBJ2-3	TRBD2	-	CASSLSGGGRDTQYF	TGTGCCAGCAGCCTTAGCGGGGGGGGCAGAGATACGCAGTATTTT
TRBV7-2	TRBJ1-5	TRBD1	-	CASGRGRNQPQHF	TGTGCCAGCGGAAGGGGGCGAAATCAGCCCCAGCATTTT
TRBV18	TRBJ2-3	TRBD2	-	CASSPSSGSTDTQYF	TGTGCCAGCTCACCATCGAGCGGGAGTACAGATACGCAGTATTTT
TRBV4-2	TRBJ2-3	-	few	CASRPRRGTVDTQYF	TGTGCCAGCAGACCAAGACGGGGTACGGTAGATACGCAGTATTTT
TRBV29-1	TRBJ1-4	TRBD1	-	CSAWTGEKLFF	TGCAGCGCCTGGACAGGTGAAAAACTGTTTTTT
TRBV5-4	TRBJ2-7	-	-	CASSSGLQTSYEQYF	TGTGCCAGCAGTTCGGGACTTCAGACTTCCTACGAGCAGTACTTC
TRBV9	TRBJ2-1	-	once	CASSDAGDNEQFF	TGTGCCAGCAGCGACGCCGGAGACAATGAGCAGTTCTTC
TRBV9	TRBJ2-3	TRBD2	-	CASSLIAGVGDTQYF	TGTGCCAGCAGCCTGATAGCGGGGGTTGGAGATACGCAGTATTTT
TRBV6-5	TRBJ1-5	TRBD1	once	CASSRTGGANQPQHF	TGTGCCAGCAGTCGGACAGGGGGCGCGAATCAGCCCCAGCATTTT
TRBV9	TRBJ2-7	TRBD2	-	CASSEAAGVSYEQYF	TGTGCCAGCAGCGAGGCAGCGGGGGTATCCTACGAGCAGTACTTC
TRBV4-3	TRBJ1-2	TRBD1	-	CASSQDRDRGNYGYTF	TGCGCCAGCAGCCAAGATAGGGACAGGGGGAACTATGGCTACACCTTC
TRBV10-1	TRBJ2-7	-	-	CASSEPPLTSSSDYEQYF	TGCGCCAGCAGTGAGCCTCCCCTTACTAGTTCTTCAGACTACGAGCAGTACTTC
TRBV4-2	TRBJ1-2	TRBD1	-	CASSQATGDSANYGYTF	TGTGCCAGCAGCCAAGCCACGGGGGACAGTGCTAACTATGGCTACACCTTC
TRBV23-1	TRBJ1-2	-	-	CASSQESGNGYTF	TGCGCCAGCAGTCAAGAGTCCGGGAACGGCTACACCTTC
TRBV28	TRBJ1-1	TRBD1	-	CASSLDTGTGGTEAFF	TGTGCCAGCAGTTTAGACACCGGGACAGGGGGGACTGAAGCTTTCTTT
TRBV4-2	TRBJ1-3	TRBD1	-	CASSQETGASGNTIYF	TGTGCCAGCAGCCAAGAAACAGGGGCTTCTGGAAACACCATATATTTT
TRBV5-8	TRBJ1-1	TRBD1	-	CASSWAGGSHTEAFF	TGTGCCAGCAGCTGGGCAGGGGGCTCGCACACTGAAGCTTTCTTT
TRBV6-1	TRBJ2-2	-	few	CASSETNTGELFF	TGTGCCAGCAGTGAGACTAACACCGGGGAGCTGTTTTTT